This T cell receptor (beta chain) was identified in a study of naive and memory T cell subsets. Broader study findings: Naive repertoires, especially CD8, held a few larger clonotypes, possibly memory cells re-expressing CD45RA. Over 90% of naive TCR sequences appeared only once, unlike memory subsets. Findings for naive and memory subsets could not be checked against ground truth.

Two oligonucleotides, mixed equimolar, formed the beta constant-region primer covering TRBC1 and TRBC2. Four rounds of PCR amplified the ligated cDNA using nested alpha and beta constant-region primers plus SP2. Ligation attached a single-stranded oligonucleotide with a 12-nucleotide UMI and the SP2 primer to the cDNA 3' end. TCRdb re-analysed the UMI-ligation and nested PCR reads in MiXCR, keeping a single row per CDR3 protein. The sample records roughly 99,000 distinct CDR3 sequences, about 11% being singletons. This clonotype was counted between two and nine times. No antigen is known for it. V trimming: 0 bases; J trimming: 0 bases; junction bases outside the gene matches: 5. Germline V gene data show CDR1 as SGHRS and CDR2 as YFSETQ. CDR3 length: 16 amino acids.

This sequence joins TRBV5-1 and TRBJ2-7; 8 bases match TRBD2. Input material: naive CD4+ T cells from blood. The receptor was isolated from a human donor in good health. The CDR3 region is CASSLVGGRTSYEQYF. The CDR3 DNA reads TGCGCCAGCAGCTTGGTCGGCGGGAGGACCTCCTACGAGCAGTACTTC.